This is a list of T cell receptor beta chains from one sample in a study of blood T cell repertoires in COVID-19. Sequencing was performed with immunoSEQ multiplex PCR; in TCRdb, only in-frame clones are kept and a portion is missing. The sample consists of approximately 67,000 clones, 87% of them appearing once. The sequenced sample consisted of peripheral blood. The origin of the receptors is a man in his forties or fifties with active COVID-19. CDR3s leave out the opening cysteine and the closing phenylalanine or tryptophan. Each record gives: V gene, D gene, J gene, CDR3 length, CDR3 protein. A D gene is named only where the DNA matches it firmly.

TRBV7-8	.	TRBJ2-5	12	ASSSGPAAETQY
TRBV7-9	TRBD2	TRBJ2-7	12	ASRPSGTTYEQY
TRBV19	.	TRBJ2-7	18	ASSIVDLGGTTGNSYEQY
TRBV7-9	TRBD1	TRBJ1-1	11	ASSRQGAMGTF
TRBV19	TRBD2	TRBJ2-7	17	ASSPRPWTSGMMSYEQY
TRBV5-1	TRBD1	TRBJ1-2	14	ASSPTPTGGEVGYT
TRBV2	.	TRBJ1-4	10	ASGQTNEKLF
TRBV27	TRBD1	TRBJ1-5	13	ASSLSTGGGQPQH
TRBV11-3	.	TRBJ2-4	10	ASSLDGDSQY
TRBV7-3	TRBD2	TRBJ2-7	12	ASSLLAGGGEQY
TRBV7-2	.	TRBJ1-5	13	ASSAGTNGNQPQH
TRBV29-1	.	TRBJ1-1	9	SVWDYPEAF
TRBV28	.	TRBJ1-1	13	ASSLLSWGNTEAF
TRBV4-3	.	TRBJ1-1	12	ASSQVRGHTEAF
TRBV4-1	.	TRBJ1-5	15	ASSQEGRTDSNQPQH
TRBV21-1	.	TRBJ1-1	14	ASNLRGSDMNTEAF
TRBV15	.	TRBJ1-5	14	ATSSTQRLERQPQH
TRBV7-2	TRBD2	TRBJ2-2	15	ASSLGLLAGDTGELF
TRBV18	.	TRBJ2-5	13	ASSPRNDIKETQY
TRBV7-2	TRBD2	TRBJ2-3	14	ASSLTSGVSTDTQY
TRBV10-2	.	TRBJ1-1	11	ASSAAKGAEAF
TRBV7-3	.	TRBJ2-2	14	ASSLKPRDTSGELF
TRBV18	.	TRBJ1-4	13	ASSPRSATNEKLF
TRBV27	.	TRBJ1-5	14	ASSPPGGRSNQPQH
TRBV6-5	TRBD1	TRBJ1-2	11	ASIGDRGKPYT
TRBV19	.	TRBJ1-5	16	ASSTLEVAGYSNQPQH
TRBV4-3	TRBD1	TRBJ2-6	17	ASSQGLQGAGAGANVLT
TRBV7-2	TRBD2	TRBJ2-1	14	ASSLAGASGRGEQF